The rows below give T cell receptor beta chains drawn from one sample of a study of CD8+CD57+ T cells in acquired aplastic anemia. From the reads, TCRdb called clonotypes with MiXCR, one entry per CDR3 protein. The sample carries about 170,000 distinct CDR3 sequences, about 60% recorded once. Sequenced input: sorted CD4+, CD8+, or CD8+CD57+ T cells (not recorded which) from PBMCs. Source of these receptors: a human donor in good health. Both conserved end residues are part of each CDR3. A D gene is named only where the DNA matches it firmly. Only part of the rows carry a size: once, few, many, or a class if the clone is expanded.

D gene,J gene,clone size,CDR3 length,V gene,CDR3 DNA,CDR3 protein
TRBD2,TRBJ2-7,.,14,TRBV10-2,TGCGCCAGCAGTACGAGCGGGATCCACTACGAGCAGTACTTC,CASSTSGIHYEQYF
TRBD2,TRBJ2-7,few,15,TRBV30,TGTGCCTGGAGTCCAGGACTAGCGGGAGCCTACGAGCAGTACTTC,CAWSPGLAGAYEQYF
.,TRBJ2-1,many,15,TRBV20-1,TGCAGTGCTAGCCTCACGGTTCTCGCCGCCAATGAGCAGTTCTTC,CSASLTVLAANEQFF
TRBD1,TRBJ1-1,.,16,TRBV7-2,TGTGCCAGCAGCTTAGCGGGGACAGAAATGAACACTGAAGCTTTCTTT,CASSLAGTEMNTEAFF
.,TRBJ1-6,.,16,TRBV7-6,TGTGCCAGCCAGGACAGTCGGAGCTCCTATAATTCACCCCTCCACTTT,CASQDSRSSYNSPLHF
.,TRBJ2-3,.,14,TRBV19,TGTGCCAGTAGTAAGCCGCTTAGCACAGATACGCAGTATTTT,CASSKPLSTDTQYF
TRBD2,TRBJ2-1,.,16,TRBV9,TGTGCCAGCAGCGTAGTGGCTAGCGGGTCGGGGAATGAGCAGTTCTTC,CASSVVASGSGNEQFF
.,TRBJ2-5,.,15,TRBV7-9,TGTGCCAGCAGCTTAACTCCCGGGGCCTCCGAGACCCAGTACTTC,CASSLTPGASETQYF
TRBD2,TRBJ2-7,once,16,TRBV7-2,TGTGCCAGCAGCTTAGGAGTACGGGGGGGGCCCTACGAGCAGTACTTC,CASSLGVRGGPYEQYF
.,TRBJ2-5,.,15,TRBV25-1,TGTGCCAGCAGTGGCAGGGGTTCAGGGTGGGAGACCCAGTACTTC,CASSGRGSGWETQYF
TRBD2,TRBJ2-3,.,13,TRBV20-1,TGCAGTGCTACGACTAGCGGAGGGGATACGCAGTATTTT,CSATTSGGDTQYF
TRBD1,TRBJ2-6,once,16,TRBV10-3,TGTGCCATCAGTAGACAGGGGAACTCTGGGGCCAACGTCCTGACTTTC,CAISRQGNSGANVLTF
.,TRBJ1-4,many,16,TRBV9,TGTGCCAGCAGCGCCGGACAGCAGGGAACTAATGAAAAACTGTTTTTT,CASSAGQQGTNEKLFF
.,TRBJ2-7,many,14,TRBV9,TGTGCCAGCAGCCCTACAGACATTCCCTACGAGCAGTACTTC,CASSPTDIPYEQYF
.,TRBJ2-7,.,14,TRBV20-1,TGCAGTGCTAACCCTGGGTATGGGGGCTACGAGCAGTACTTC,CSANPGYGGYEQYF
TRBD2,TRBJ2-7,.,16,TRBV10-2,TGCGCCAGCAGTGCGTTCGGCGGGAGTGGACGACGGGAGCAGTACTTC,CASSAFGGSGRREQYF
.,TRBJ2-1,.,12,TRBV4-3,TGCGCCAGCAGCTTTAGACGGGATGAGCAGTTCTTC,CASSFRRDEQFF
.,TRBJ2-6,.,14,TRBV7-9,TGTGCCAGCGGTCAGGGTTCTGGGGCCAACGTCCTGACCTTC,CASGQGSGANVLTF
.,TRBJ2-7,many,14,TRBV2,TGTGCCAGCAGTGACGGGGTCAACCATAACGAGCAGTACTTC,CASSDGVNHNEQYF
.,TRBJ1-5,.,15,TRBV10-1,TGCGCCAGCAGCCAGGGACGTAATAGCAATCAGCCCCAGCATTTT,CASSQGRNSNQPQHF
TRBD1,TRBJ1-1,few,14,TRBV5-6,TGTGCCAGCAGCGAAGGGACAGGGAACACTGAAGCTTTCTTT,CASSEGTGNTEAFF
.,TRBJ1-1,.,12,TRBV28,TGTGCCAGCAGTATAGGGAATGCGAAAGCTTTCTTT,CASSIGNAKAFF
.,TRBJ1-3,.,11,TRBV6-6,TGTGCCAGCAGTGTTGGAAACACCATATATTTT,CASSVGNTIYF
.,TRBJ1-2,.,14,TRBV15,TGTGCCACCAGCAGAGATCGGGGCAGCTATGGCTACACCTTC,CATSRDRGSYGYTF
.,TRBJ2-6,.,17,TRBV6-8,TGTGCCAGCAGTCTCCCGGAGCGTTCCTCTGGGGCCAACATCCTGACTTTC,CASSLPERSSGANILTF
.,TRBJ2-3,.,14,TRBV7-9,TGTGCCAGCTCGAGAGGGGCGGGCACAGATACGCAGTATTTT,CASSRGAGTDTQYF
.,TRBJ1-6,.,15,TRBV7-9,TGTGCCAGCAGCCAAATGGGGGGTAGCGGATCACCCCTCCACTTT,CASSQMGGSGSPLHF
TRBD1,TRBJ2-7,.,16,TRBV15,TGTGCCACCAGCAGTAGTGTGGGGGACAGCTCCTACGAGCAGTACTTC,CATSSSVGDSSYEQYF
TRBD1,TRBJ1-2,.,11,TRBV6-4,TGTGCCAGCAGTACAGGGGGTGGCTACACCTTC,CASSTGGGYTF
TRBD1,TRBJ1-3,many,16,TRBV10-3,TGTGCCATCAGTGATCCCGGGACAGCGCCTGGAAACACCATATATTTT,CAISDPGTAPGNTIYF
.,TRBJ1-2,.,13,TRBV6-6,TGTGCCAGCAGAATGGGACGATACTATGGCTACACCTTC,CASRMGRYYGYTF
.,TRBJ1-1,.,14,TRBV7-2,TGTGCCAGCAGCTTACTGGCAGTGAACACTGAAGCTTTCTTT,CASSLLAVNTEAFF
.,TRBJ2-3,.,16,TRBV2,TGTGCCAGCAGTCATAGGGGGGCGGCGAGCACAGATACGCAGTATTTT,CASSHRGAASTDTQYF
TRBD1,TRBJ2-2,many,14,TRBV7-9,TGTGCCAGCAGCATGGACAGGGGGCCCGGGGAGCTGTTTTTT,CASSMDRGPGELFF
.,TRBJ2-7,.,12,TRBV24-1,TGTGCCAGCAGTGAAACCCCCTACGAGCAGTACTTC,CASSETPYEQYF
.,TRBJ1-5,.,9,TRBV2,TGTGCCAGCGGTCAGCCCCAGCATTTT,CASGQPQHF
.,TRBJ1-6,.,14,TRBV7-3,TGTGCCAGCAGCTTAGGAGTGGGGAATTCACCCCTCCACTTT,CASSLGVGNSPLHF
.,TRBJ2-2,.,12,TRBV9,TGTGCCAGCAGCGTAGCAGAAGGGGAGCTGTTTTTT,CASSVAEGELFF
.,TRBJ2-1,.,13,TRBV7-2,TGTGCCAGCAGCCCCATATCGAGGAATGAGCAGTTCTTC,CASSPISRNEQFF
.,TRBJ1-1,.,12,TRBV10-3,TGTGCCACCAATCCAGGGAACACTGAAGCTTTCTTT,CATNPGNTEAFF
TRBD2,TRBJ2-1,many,16,TRBV20-1,TGCAGTGCTATAACTTTTCGGACTAGCGGGAGGGGGGAGCAGTTCTTC,CSAITFRTSGRGEQFF
.,TRBJ2-5,few,12,TRBV24-1,TGTGCCACCTCCTCAGGTGCGCAGACCCAGTACTTC,CATSSGAQTQYF
TRBD1,TRBJ1-3,.,15,TRBV19,TGTGCCAGTAGCTACCCCTGGGACAGTGGAAACACCATATATTTT,CASSYPWDSGNTIYF
.,TRBJ2-3,few,14,TRBV19,TGTGCCAGTAGCCCCCCCGGCCCCACAGATACGCAGTATTTT,CASSPPGPTDTQYF
TRBD1,TRBJ1-2,.,14,TRBV7-9,TGTGCCAGCAGCTTGACAGGGGGACGGTATGGCTACACCTTC,CASSLTGGRYGYTF
TRBD2,TRBJ2-5,many,15,TRBV19,TGTGCCAGTAGTATAGATCTGACGGGAGGGGAGACCCAGTACTTC,CASSIDLTGGETQYF
.,TRBJ2-3,.,13,TRBV6-1,TGTGCCAGCAGCCTGGGGCCTAATCAGCCCCAGTATTTT,CASSLGPNQPQYF
TRBD2,TRBJ2-7,.,13,TRBV20-1,TGCAGTGCTAGACCTAGCGGTCTCTACGAGCAGTACTTC,CSARPSGLYEQYF
TRBD1,TRBJ2-2,.,16,TRBV20-1,TGCAGTGCTCCTGACTTAGGACAGGGGGCCACCGGGGAGCTGTTTTTT,CSAPDLGQGATGELFF
.,TRBJ2-7,many,16,TRBV7-8,TGTGCCAGCAGCGAATCCGGGACGGGGAGCTCCTACGAGCAGTACTTC,CASSESGTGSSYEQYF
.,TRBJ2-6,.,15,TRBV5-1,TGCGCCAGCACCTTAGTCAGCTCTGGGGCCAACGTCCTGACTTTC,CASTLVSSGANVLTF
.,TRBJ1-1,.,14,TRBV2,TGTGCCATCTCTGGAGGCGGTTTGAACACTGAAGCTTTCTTT,CAISGGGLNTEAFF
.,TRBJ1-5,.,13,TRBV6-4,TGTGCCAGCAGTGAGGCAGACAATCAGCCCCAGCATTTT,CASSEADNQPQHF
.,TRBJ1-1,.,13,TRBV7-2,TGTGCCAGCAGACAAACAGTGAACACTGAAGCTTTCTTT,CASRQTVNTEAFF
TRBD1,TRBJ1-2,.,13,TRBV10-3,TGTGCCACCACCCCGGGACAGAGCTATGGCTACACCTTC,CATTPGQSYGYTF